This TCR beta chain comes out of a study of shared clonotypes between healthy human individuals. At the level of the study: Donors had three CD4 naive, three CD4 memory, two CD8 naive and one CD8 memory plate apiece.

Profiled with immunoSEQ multiplex PCR; TCRdb holds only in-frame clones, not every one. Of 1,400,000 or so clones in the sample, just under 99% were seen once. Only one count was recorded for this clone. The receptor was isolated from a man in his thirties or forties in good health. Input material: naive CD4+ T cells sorted from blood. Noted subset: CD45RA+ positively selected.

The CDR3 coding sequence is TGTGCCACCAGCACAGACCCGGGACAGGGTTGGACAGATACGCAGTATTTT. Residues: CATSTDPGQGWTDTQYF. The chain is built from TRBV15 and TRBJ2-3; the match to TRBD1 covers 9 bases. In germline, CDR1 is LNHNV, CDR2 YYDKDF (reference sequence). J gave up 3 bases and V 4 bases, and 11 bases lay outside the gene matches. The CDR3 is 17 amino acids.